This is a list of T cell receptor beta chains from one sample in a study of blood T cell repertoires in COVID-19. Sequencing used immunoSEQ multiplex PCR; TCRdb keeps in-frame clones, though not all of them. The sample has more than 140,000 clones; about 90% are singletons. The sequenced material came from peripheral blood. These receptors came from an older woman with acute or convalescent COVID-19. The CDR3 runs from the conserved cysteine through the conserved F or W. A D gene is named only where the DNA matches it firmly. Clone size is shown for a subset of rows, as once, few, many or a class of expanded clone.

>NA|TRBD1|TRBJ1-1|TRBV2
TGTGCCAGCAGTATTCCCAGGGGGAGGACTGAAGCTTTCTTT
CASSIPRGRTEAFF
>once|TRBD1|TRBJ1-1|TRBV6-6
TGTGCCAGCAGAACTAACGAGGGGGCGAGTGACACTGAAGCTTTCTTT
CASRTNEGASDTEAFF
>NA|NA|TRBJ1-2|TRBV5-4
TGTGCCAGCAGCTTGGACAGCGGGGGTAACTATGGCTACACCTTC
CASSLDSGGNYGYTF
>NA|NA|TRBJ1-2|TRBV21-1
TGTGCCAGCAGCAACGGAACAGTCGGTGGCTACACCTTC
CASSNGTVGGYTF
>NA|TRBD2|TRBJ2-3|TRBV29-1
TGCAGCGTTGGGACTAGCGGGGCAAGCACAGATACGCAGTATTTT
CSVGTSGASTDTQYF
>once|TRBD1|TRBJ1-2|TRBV4-3
TGCGCCAGCAGCCTGGACAGGGGGTATGGCTACACCTTC
CASSLDRGYGYTF
>NA|NA|TRBJ2-5|TRBV20-1
TGCAGTGCTAGTCAGATTGGGGGGGGGCTCGAAGAGACCCAGTACTTC
CSASQIGGGLEETQYF
>NA|TRBD1|TRBJ1-4|TRBV7-9
TGTGCCAGCAGCCCGCAGGGGGCGAGGGAAATTAATGAAAAACTGTTTTTT
CASSPQGAREINEKLFF
>NA|NA|TRBJ2-3|TRBV6-5
TGTGCCAGCAGTTACTCCCGACAGCTCGGAGATACGCAGTATTTT
CASSYSRQLGDTQYF
>NA|TRBD1|TRBJ2-1|TRBV29-1
TGCAGCGTGGTCGGGACAGGGTCCTACAATGAGCAGTTCTTC
CSVVGTGSYNEQFF
>once|NA|TRBJ2-2|TRBV30
TGTGCCTGGAGTGTCGGGACTTCATCGAACACCGGGGAGCTGTTTTTT
CAWSVGTSSNTGELFF
>NA|TRBD1|TRBJ2-5|TRBV3-1/TRBV3-2
TGTGCCAGCAGCCAAAGGACAGGCATCCAAGAGACCCAGTACTTC
CASSQRTGIQETQYF
>NA|NA|TRBJ2-7|TRBV19
TGTGCCAGTAGTATAGATGGGGTAGCGGCAGGGATCGACGAGCAGTACTTC
CASSIDGVAAGIDEQYF
>NA|NA|TRBJ2-5|TRBV7-8
TGTGCCAGCAGCTTAGAAATATTAAACGGGGAGACCCAGTACTTC
CASSLEILNGETQYF
>NA|NA|TRBJ1-2|TRBV7-9
TGTGCCAGCAGCCAACCGGGGGGTACAGGGATAAGGGATGGCTACACCTTC
CASSQPGGTGIRDGYTF
>NA|NA|TRBJ1-1|TRBV7-3
TGTGCCAGCAGCCCCACGACAGGGAACACTGAAGCTTTCTTT
CASSPTTGNTEAFF
>NA|TRBD1|TRBJ2-3|TRBV5-1
TGCGCCAGCAACCCCGGGACAGAGACAGATACGCAGTATTTT
CASNPGTETDTQYF
>NA|TRBD1|TRBJ2-3|TRBV28
TGTGCCAGCAGCTGGGACAGGGAATGGGCAGATACGCAGTATTTT
CASSWDREWADTQYF
>NA|TRBD1|TRBJ1-4|TRBV10-3
TGTGCCACGACAGGGTCGGCAACTAATGAAAAACTGTTTTTT
CATTGSATNEKLFF
>NA|NA|TRBJ2-7|TRBV23-1
TGCGCCAGCAGTCAATCGGTAGAGGGGGGGCGTCGGCACGAGCAGTACTTC
CASSQSVEGGRRHEQYF
>NA|NA|TRBJ1-1|TRBV18
TGTGCCAGCTCACCACAGGCTCTGAGTCCGACGGGAACTGAAGCTTTCTTT
CASSPQALSPTGTEAFF
>NA|NA|TRBJ1-2|TRBV28
TGTGCCAGCAGTTTGGTTGGACAGAACTATGGCTACACCTTC
CASSLVGQNYGYTF
>NA|NA|TRBJ1-4|TRBV19
TGTGCCAGTACCCTCGGGTTTAATGAAAAACTGTTTTTT
CASTLGFNEKLFF
>once|TRBD2|TRBJ2-2|TRBV7-2
TGTGCCAGCAGCCCGACTAGCGGGGGGGCTGGGGAGCTGTTTTTT
CASSPTSGGAGELFF
>NA|NA|TRBJ1-2|TRBV9
TGTGCCAGCAGCGTGCGGGGGGAAGTAGGCTACACCTTC
CASSVRGEVGYTF
>NA|TRBD2|TRBJ2-1|TRBV27
TGTGCCAGCAGTCTTAGGAGCGGGGGGGTCTACGGTGAGCAGTTCTTC
CASSLRSGGVYGEQFF